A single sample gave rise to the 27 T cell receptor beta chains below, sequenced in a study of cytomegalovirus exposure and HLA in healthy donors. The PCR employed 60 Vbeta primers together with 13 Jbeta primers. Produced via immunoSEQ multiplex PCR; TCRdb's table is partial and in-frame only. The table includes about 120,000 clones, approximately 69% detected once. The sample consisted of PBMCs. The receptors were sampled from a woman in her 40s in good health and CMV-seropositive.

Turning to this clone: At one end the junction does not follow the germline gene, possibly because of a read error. The CDR3 DNA reads as TGTTCCAGCACCCTTCGGGGAAACACCATATATTTT. Encoded protein: CSSTLRGNTIYF. The rearrangement uses TRBV7-9 and TRBJ1-3; D uncertain. Germline CDR1 reads SEHNR; CDR2 reads FQNEAQ (reference sequence). The CDR3 is 12 residues long.

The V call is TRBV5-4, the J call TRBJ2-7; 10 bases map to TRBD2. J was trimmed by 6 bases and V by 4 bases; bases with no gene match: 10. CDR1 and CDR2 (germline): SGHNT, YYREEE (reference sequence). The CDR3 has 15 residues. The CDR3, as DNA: TGTGCCAGCAGCCCGCAACTAGCGGGATCCGGCGAGCAGTACTTC. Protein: CASSPQLAGSGEQYF.

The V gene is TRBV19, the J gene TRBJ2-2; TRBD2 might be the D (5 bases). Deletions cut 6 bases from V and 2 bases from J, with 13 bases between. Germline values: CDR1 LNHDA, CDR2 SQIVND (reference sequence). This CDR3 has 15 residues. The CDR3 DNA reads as TGTGCCAGTAGGCCGAGGGAGATAAACACCGGGGAGCTGTTTTTT. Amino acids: CASRPREINTGELFF.

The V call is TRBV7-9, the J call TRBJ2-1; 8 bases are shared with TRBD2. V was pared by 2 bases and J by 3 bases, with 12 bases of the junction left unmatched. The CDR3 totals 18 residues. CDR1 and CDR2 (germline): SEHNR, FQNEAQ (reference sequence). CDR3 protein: CASSLRLAPRGIYNEQFF. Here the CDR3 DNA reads TGTGCCAGCAGCTTAAGACTAGCGCCTCGGGGGATCTACAATGAGCAGTTCTTC.

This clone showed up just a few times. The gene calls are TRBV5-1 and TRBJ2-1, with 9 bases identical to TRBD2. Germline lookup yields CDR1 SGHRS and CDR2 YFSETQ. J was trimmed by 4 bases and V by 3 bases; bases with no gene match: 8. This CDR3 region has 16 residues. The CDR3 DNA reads TGCGCCAGCAGCTCCTCTCCGCGGGGGGGTTACAATGAGCAGTTCTTC. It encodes CASSSSPRGGYNEQFF.

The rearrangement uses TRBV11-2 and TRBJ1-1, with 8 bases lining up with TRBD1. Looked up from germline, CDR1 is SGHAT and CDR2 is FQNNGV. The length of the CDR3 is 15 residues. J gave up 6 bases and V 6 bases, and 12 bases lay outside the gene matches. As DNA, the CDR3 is TGTGCCAGCAGTTCCTCCGGGACAGGCAGGTCTGAAGCTTTCTTT. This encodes CASSSSGTGRSEAFF.

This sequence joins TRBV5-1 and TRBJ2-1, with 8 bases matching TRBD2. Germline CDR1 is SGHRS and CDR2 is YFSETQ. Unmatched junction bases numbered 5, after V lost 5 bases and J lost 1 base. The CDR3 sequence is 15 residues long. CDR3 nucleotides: TGCGCCAGCAGTCGCGGACTAGCTTCCTACAATGAGCAGTTCTTC. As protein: CASSRGLASYNEQFF.

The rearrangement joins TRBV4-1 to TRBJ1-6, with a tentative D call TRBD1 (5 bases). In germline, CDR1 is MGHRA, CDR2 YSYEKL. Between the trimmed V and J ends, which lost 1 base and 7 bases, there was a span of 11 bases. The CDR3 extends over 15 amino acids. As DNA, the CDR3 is TGCGCCAGCAGCCAAGCGTCGGGGGGAAATTCACCCCTCCACTTT. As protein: CASSQASGGNSPLHF.

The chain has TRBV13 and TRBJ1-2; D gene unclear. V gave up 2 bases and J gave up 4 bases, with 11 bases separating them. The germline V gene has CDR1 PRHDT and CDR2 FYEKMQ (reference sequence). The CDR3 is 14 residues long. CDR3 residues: CASSLTQTGYGYTF. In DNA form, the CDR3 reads TGTGCCAGCAGCTTAACCCAGACGGGCTATGGCTACACCTTC.

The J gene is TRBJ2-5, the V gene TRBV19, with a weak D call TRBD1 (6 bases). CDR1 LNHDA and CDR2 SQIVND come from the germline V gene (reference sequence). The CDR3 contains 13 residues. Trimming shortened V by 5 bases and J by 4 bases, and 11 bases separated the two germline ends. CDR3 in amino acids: CASSGAGVETQYF. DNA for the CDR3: TGTGCCAGTAGTGGGGCAGGGGTAGAGACCCAGTACTTC.

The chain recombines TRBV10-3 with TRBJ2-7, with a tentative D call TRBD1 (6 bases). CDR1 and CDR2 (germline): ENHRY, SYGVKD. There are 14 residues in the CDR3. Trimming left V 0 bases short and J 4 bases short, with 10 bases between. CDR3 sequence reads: CAISESGGEYEQYF. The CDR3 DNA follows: TGTGCCATCAGTGAGTCAGGGGGAGAATACGAGCAGTACTTC.

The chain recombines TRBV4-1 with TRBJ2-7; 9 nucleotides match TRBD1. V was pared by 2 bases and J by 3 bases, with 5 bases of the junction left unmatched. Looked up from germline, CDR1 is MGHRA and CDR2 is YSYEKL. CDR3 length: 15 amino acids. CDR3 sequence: CASSQIGTGNYEQYF. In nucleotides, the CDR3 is TGCGCCAGCAGCCAAATAGGGACAGGGAACTACGAGCAGTACTTC.

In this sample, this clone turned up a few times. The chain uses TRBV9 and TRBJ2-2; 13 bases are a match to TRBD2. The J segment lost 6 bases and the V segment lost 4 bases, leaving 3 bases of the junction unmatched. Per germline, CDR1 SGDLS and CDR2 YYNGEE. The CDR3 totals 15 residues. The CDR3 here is CASSPGTSGAGELFF. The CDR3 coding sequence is TGTGCCAGCAGCCCGGGGACTAGCGGGGCCGGGGAGCTGTTTTTT.

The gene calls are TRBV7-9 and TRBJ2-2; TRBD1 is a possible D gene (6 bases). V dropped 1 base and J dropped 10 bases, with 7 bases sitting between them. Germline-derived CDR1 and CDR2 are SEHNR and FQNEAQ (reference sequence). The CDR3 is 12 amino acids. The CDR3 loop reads CASSLGDKELFF. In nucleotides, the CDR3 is TGTGCCAGCAGCTTAGGGGACAAGGAGCTGTTTTTT. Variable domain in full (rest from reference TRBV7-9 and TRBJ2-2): DTGVSQNPRHKITKRGQNVTFRCDPISEHNRLYWYRQTLGQGPEFLTYFQNEAQLEKSRLLSDRFSAERPKGSFSTLEIQRTEQGDSAMYLCASSLGDKELFFGEGSRLTVL.

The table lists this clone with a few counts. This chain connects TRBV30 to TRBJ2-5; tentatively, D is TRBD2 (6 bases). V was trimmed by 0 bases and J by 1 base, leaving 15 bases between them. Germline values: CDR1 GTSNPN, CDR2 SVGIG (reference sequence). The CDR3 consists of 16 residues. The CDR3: CAWSVPWRRGQETQYF. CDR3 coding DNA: TGTGCCTGGAGTGTCCCTTGGAGGAGGGGCCAAGAGACCCAGTACTTC.

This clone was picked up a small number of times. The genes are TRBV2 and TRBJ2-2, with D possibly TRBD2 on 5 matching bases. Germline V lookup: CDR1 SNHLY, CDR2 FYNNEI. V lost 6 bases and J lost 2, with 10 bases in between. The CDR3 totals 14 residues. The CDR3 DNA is TGTGCCAGCAGGCGGGCAGCCAACACCGGGGAGCTGTTTTTT. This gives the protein CASRRAANTGELFF.

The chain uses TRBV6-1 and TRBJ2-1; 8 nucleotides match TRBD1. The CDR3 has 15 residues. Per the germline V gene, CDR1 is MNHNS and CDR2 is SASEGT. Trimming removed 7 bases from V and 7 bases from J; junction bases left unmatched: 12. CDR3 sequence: CASTRNDRGSNEQFF. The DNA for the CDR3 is TGTGCCAGCACCCGAAATGACAGGGGTAGTAATGAGCAGTTCTTC.

The CDR3: CASSEGLDFYQPQHF. DNA for the CDR3: TGTGCCAGCAGTGAAGGACTGGATTTTTATCAGCCCCAGCATTTT. The chain uses TRBV27 and TRBJ1-5; unclear D gene. Trimming removed 5 bases from V and 5 bases from J, with 16 bases in between. CDR3 length: 15 amino acids. Germline lookup yields CDR1 MNHEY and CDR2 SMNVEV (reference sequence).

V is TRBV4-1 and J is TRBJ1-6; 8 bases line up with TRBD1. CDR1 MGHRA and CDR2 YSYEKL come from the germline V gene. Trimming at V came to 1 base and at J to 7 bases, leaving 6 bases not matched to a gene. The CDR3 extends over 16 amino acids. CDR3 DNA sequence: TGCGCCAGCAGCCAAGCAGGGACAGGAGCAAATTCACCCCTCCACTTT. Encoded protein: CASSQAGTGANSPLHF.

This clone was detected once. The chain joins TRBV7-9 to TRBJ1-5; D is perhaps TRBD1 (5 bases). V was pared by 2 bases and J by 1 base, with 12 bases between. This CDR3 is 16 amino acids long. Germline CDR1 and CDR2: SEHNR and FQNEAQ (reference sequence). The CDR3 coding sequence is TGTGCCAGCAGCTTAAGCCAGGGCGGAAGCAATCAGCCCCAGCATTTT. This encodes CASSLSQGGSNQPQHF.

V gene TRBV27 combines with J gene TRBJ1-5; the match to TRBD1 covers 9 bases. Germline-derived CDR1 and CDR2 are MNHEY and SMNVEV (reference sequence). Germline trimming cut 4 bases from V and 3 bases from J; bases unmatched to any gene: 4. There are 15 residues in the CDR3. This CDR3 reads CASSSQGAINQPQHF. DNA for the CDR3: TGTGCCAGCAGTTCACAGGGGGCTATCAATCAGCCCCAGCATTTT.

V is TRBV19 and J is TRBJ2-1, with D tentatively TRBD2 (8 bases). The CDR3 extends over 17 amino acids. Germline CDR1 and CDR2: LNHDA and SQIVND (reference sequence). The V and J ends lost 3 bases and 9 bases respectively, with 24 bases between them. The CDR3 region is CASSIPGLGGRVGEQFF. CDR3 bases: TGTGCCAGTAGTATTCCGGGACTAGGGGGCCGGGTTGGTGAGCAGTTCTTC. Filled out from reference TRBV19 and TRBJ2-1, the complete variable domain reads DGGITQSPKYLFRKEGQNVTLSCEQNLNHDAMYWYRQDPGQGLRLIYYSQIVNDFQKGDIAEGYSVSREKKESFPLTVTSAQKNPTAFYLCASSIPGLGGRVGEQFFGPGTRLTVL.

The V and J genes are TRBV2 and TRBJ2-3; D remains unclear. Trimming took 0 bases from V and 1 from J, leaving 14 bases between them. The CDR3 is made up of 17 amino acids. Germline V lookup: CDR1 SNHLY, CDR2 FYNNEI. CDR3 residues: CASSEAVYSGGTDTQYF. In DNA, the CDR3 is TGTGCCAGCAGTGAAGCGGTTTACAGTGGTGGCACAGATACGCAGTATTTT.

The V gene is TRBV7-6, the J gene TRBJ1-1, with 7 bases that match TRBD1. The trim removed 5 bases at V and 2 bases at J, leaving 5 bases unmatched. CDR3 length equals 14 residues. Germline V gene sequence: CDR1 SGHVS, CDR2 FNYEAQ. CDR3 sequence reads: CASSQQGGNTEAFF. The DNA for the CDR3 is TGTGCCAGCAGCCAGCAGGGGGGAAACACTGAAGCTTTCTTT.

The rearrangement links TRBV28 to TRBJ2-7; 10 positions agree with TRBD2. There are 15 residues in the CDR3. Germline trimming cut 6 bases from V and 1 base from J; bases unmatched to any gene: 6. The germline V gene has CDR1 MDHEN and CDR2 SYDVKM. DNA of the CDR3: TGTGCCAGCAGCAAAATAGCGGGAGGATCCTACGAGCAGTACTTC. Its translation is CASSKIAGGSYEQYF.

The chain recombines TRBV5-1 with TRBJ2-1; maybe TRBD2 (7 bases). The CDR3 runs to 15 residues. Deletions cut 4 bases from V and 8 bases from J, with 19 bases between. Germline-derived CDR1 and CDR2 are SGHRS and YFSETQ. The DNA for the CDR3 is TGCGCCAGCAGCCCCGGGACTGAGGGGGGGGATGAGCAGTTCTTC. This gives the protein CASSPGTEGGDEQFF.

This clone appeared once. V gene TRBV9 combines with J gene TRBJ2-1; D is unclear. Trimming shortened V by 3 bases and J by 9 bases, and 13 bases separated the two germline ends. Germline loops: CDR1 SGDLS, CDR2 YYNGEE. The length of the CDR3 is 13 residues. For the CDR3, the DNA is TGTGCCAGCAGCGCCAACCCCAGTACTGAGCAGTTCTTC. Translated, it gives CASSANPSTEQFF.